This T cell receptor beta chain was profiled in a study of blood T cells in healthy people across ages. Primers used in a second PCR of roughly 7 to 12 cycles were a sample-barcoded 5' primer and a J-beta primer mix. TCRdb re-called the 5' RACE reads through MiXCR, storing one row per CDR3 protein. The repertoire holds under 2 million distinct CDR3 sequences, with about 35% as singletons. J was trimmed by 6 bases and V by 1 base; bases with no gene match: 8. Germline V lookup: CDR1 MGHRA, CDR2 YSYEKL. The CDR3 spans 16 residues. This clonotype was counted only a few times. The J gene is TRBJ1-5, the V gene TRBV4-1, with TRBD1 matching 8 bases. The receptor was isolated from a young woman in good health. The sample comprised blood. CDR3 sequence (DNA): TGCGCCAGCAGCCAAGTACCTGGACAGGGTATTCAGCCCCAGCATTTT. The encoded protein is CASSQVPGQGIQPQHF.